The source of this TCR beta chain is a study of CD8+CD57+ T cells in acquired aplastic anemia. On the study more broadly: Isolated CD4+ and CD8+ cells, once sorted, yielded DNA averaging 3.2 ug.

This clonotype has a count of ten or more. Patients chosen for sequencing had CD8+CD57+ cells that had expanded, as shown by flow cytometry. TCR beta VDJ and CDR3 were profiled, and genomic DNA was the template. TCRdb itself ran the reads through MiXCR, one entry per CDR3 protein. Of about 180,000 distinct CDR3 sequences listed, about 44% were seen once; the top ten hold 13%. The sequenced sample consisted of sorted CD4+, CD8+, or CD8+CD57+ T cells (not recorded which) from PBMCs. The TCR originated in a human donor with aplastic anemia.

CDR3 in amino acids: CASSPPGTATYEQYF. The CDR3 region has the DNA TGTGCCAGCAGCCCGCCCGGGACAGCGACCTACGAGCAGTACTTC. The chain employs TRBV14 and TRBJ2-7; 7 bases are a match to TRBD1. Germline CDR1 and CDR2: SGHDN and FVKESK. The CDR3 spans 15 residues. The trim removed 4 bases at V and 2 bases at J, leaving 8 bases unmatched.